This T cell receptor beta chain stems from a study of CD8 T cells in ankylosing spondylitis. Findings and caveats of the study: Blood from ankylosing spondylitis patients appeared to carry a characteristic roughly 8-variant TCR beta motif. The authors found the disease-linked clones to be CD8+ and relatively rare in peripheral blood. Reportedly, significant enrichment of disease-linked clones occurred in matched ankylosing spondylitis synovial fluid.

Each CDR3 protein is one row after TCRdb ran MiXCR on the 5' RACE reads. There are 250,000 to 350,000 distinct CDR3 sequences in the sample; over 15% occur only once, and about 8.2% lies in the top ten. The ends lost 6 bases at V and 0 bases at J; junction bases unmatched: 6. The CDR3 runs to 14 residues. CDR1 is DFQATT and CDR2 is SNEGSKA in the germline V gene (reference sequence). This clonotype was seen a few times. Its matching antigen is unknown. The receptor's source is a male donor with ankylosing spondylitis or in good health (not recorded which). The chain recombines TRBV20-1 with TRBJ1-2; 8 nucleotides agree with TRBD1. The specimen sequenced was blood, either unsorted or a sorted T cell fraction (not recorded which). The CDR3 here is CSAGQGPPNYGYTF. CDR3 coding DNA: TGCAGTGCCGGACAGGGCCCCCCTAACTATGGCTACACCTTC.